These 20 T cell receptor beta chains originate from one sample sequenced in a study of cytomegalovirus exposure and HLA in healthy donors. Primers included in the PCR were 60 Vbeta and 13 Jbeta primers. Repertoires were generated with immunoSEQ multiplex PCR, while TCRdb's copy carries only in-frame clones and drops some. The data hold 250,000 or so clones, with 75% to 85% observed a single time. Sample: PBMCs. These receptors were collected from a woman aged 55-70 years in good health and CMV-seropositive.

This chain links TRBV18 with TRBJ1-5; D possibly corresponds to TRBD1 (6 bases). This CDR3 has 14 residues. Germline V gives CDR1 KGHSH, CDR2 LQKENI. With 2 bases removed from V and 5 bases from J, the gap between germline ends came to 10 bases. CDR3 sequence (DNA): TGTGCCAGCTCACCAAGGGGGAGGGATCAGCCCCAGCATTTT. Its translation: CASSPRGRDQPQHF.

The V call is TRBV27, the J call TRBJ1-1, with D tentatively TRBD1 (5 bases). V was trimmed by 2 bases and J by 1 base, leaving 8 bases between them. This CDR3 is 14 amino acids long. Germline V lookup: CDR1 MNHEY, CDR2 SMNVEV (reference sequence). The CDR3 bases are TGTGCCAGCAGTTTACGACAGAAGAACACTGAAGCTTTCTTT. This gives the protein CASSLRQKNTEAFF.

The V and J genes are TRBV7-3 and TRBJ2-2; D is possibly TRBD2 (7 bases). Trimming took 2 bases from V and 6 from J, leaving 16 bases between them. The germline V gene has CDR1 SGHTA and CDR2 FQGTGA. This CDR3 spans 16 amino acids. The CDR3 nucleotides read TGTGCCAGCAGCTTATTGGGGGGGGCGCAGGCCGGGGAGCTGTTTTTT. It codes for CASSLLGGAQAGELFF.

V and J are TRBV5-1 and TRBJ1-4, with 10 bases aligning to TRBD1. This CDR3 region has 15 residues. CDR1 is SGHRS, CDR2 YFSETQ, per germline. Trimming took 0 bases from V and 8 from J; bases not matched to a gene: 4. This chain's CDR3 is CASSLEGQGLEKLFF. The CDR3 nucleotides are TGCGCCAGCAGCTTGGAGGGACAGGGGTTAGAAAAACTGTTTTTT.

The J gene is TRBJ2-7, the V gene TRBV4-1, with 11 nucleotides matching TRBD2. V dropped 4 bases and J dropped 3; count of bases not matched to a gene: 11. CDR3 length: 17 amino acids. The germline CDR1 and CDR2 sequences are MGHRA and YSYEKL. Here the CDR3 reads CASSLPKTSGNSYEQYF. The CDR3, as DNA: TGCGCCAGCAGCCTGCCCAAGACTAGCGGGAACAGCTACGAGCAGTACTTC.

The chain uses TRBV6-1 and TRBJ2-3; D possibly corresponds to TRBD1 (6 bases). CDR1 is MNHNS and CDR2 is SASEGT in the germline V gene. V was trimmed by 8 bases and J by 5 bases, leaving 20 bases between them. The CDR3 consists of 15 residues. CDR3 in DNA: TGTGCCAGCTTCAGTCCAGGGGTCGCACAAGATACGCAGTATTTT. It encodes CASFSPGVAQDTQYF.

CDR3 coding DNA: TGCGCCAGCAGCCCGGGGGGAGGAGAGCTCTACGAGCAGTACTTC. It codes for CASSPGGGELYEQYF. This chain uses TRBV5-1 with TRBJ2-7, with TRBD2 identical over 7 bases. This CDR3 has 15 amino acids. Germline V CDR1 and CDR2: SGHRS, YFSETQ. V gave up 4 bases and J gave up 3 bases; unmatched junction bases: 10.

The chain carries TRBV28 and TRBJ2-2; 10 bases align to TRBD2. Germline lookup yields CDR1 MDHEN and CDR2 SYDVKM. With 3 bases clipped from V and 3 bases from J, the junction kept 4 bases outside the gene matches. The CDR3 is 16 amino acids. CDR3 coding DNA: TGTGCCAGCAGTTTCAGCGGGAGGGCCCACACCGGGGAGCTGTTTTTT. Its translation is CASSFSGRAHTGELFF.

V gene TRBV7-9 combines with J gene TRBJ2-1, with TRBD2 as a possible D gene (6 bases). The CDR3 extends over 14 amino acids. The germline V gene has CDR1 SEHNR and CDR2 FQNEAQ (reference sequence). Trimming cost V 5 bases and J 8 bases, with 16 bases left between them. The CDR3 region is CASSRRVADYEQFF. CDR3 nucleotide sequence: TGTGCCAGCAGCCGCCGGGTAGCGGACTATGAGCAGTTCTTC.

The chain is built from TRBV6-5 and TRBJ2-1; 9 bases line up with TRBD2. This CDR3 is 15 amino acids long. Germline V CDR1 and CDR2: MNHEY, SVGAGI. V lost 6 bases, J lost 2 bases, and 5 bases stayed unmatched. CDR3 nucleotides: TGTGCCAGCAGGCTGACTAGCGGAACCTACAATGAGCAGTTCTTC. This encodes CASRLTSGTYNEQFF.

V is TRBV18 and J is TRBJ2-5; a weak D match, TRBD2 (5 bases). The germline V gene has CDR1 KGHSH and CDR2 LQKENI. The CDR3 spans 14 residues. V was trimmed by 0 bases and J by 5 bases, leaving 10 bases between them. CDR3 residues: CASSPPSRGETQYF. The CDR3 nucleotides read TGTGCCAGCTCACCACCTAGCCGCGGGGAGACCCAGTACTTC.

CDR3 DNA: TGCGCCAGCAGCTTAGACAACTCCTACGAGCAGTACTTC. It specifies CASSLDNSYEQYF. V usage is TRBV5-1 and J usage is TRBJ2-7, with D uncertain. The V end was cut by 2 bases, the J end by 0 bases, with 6 bases between. The CDR3 consists of 13 residues. Germline V gives CDR1 SGHRS, CDR2 YFSETQ.

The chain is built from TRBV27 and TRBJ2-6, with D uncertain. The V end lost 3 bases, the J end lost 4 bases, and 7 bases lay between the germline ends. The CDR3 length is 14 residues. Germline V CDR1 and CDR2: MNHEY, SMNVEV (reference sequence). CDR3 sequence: CASSFGGGANVLTF. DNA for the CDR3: TGTGCCAGCAGTTTCGGCGGAGGGGCCAACGTCCTGACTTTC. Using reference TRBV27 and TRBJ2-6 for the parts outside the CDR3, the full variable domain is EAQVTQNPRYLITVTGKKLTVTCSQNMNHEYMSWYRQDPGLGLRQIYYSMNVEVTDKGDVPEGYKVSRKEKRNFPLILESPSPNQTSLYFCASSFGGGANVLTFGAGSRLTVL.

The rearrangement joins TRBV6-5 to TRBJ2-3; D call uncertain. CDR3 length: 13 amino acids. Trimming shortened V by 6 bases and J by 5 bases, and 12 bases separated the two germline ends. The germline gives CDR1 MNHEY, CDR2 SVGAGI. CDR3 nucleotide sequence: TGTGCCAGCAGGCCCCTGGCGGTAGATACGCAGTATTTT. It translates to CASRPLAVDTQYF.

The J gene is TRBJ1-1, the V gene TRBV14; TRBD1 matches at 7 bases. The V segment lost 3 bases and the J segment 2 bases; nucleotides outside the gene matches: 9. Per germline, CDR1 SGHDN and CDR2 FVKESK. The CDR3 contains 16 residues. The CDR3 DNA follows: TGTGCCAGCAGCCACCACAGGGGTAGTGTCAACACTGAAGCTTTCTTT. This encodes CASSHHRGSVNTEAFF.

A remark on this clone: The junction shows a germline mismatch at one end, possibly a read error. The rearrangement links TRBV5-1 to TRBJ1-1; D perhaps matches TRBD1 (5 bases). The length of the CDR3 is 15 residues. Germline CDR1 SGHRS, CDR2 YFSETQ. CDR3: CASSRAGAAPTGAFF. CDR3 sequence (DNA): TGCGCCAGCAGCCGAGCTGGGGCTGCACCCACTGGAGCTTTCTTT.

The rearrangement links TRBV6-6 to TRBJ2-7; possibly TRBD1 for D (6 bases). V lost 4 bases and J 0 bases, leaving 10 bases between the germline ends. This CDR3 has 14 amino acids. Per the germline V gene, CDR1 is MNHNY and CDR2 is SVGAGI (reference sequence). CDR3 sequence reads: CASSFGQSSYEQYF. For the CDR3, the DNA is TGTGCCAGCAGTTTTGGACAGAGCTCCTACGAGCAGTACTTC.

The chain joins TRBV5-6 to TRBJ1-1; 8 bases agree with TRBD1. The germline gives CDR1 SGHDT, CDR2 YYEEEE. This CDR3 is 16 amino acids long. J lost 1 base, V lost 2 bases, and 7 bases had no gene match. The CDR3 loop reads CASSLIRGQGNTEAFF. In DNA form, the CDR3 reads TGTGCCAGCAGCTTAATCAGGGGGCAGGGGAACACTGAAGCTTTCTTT.

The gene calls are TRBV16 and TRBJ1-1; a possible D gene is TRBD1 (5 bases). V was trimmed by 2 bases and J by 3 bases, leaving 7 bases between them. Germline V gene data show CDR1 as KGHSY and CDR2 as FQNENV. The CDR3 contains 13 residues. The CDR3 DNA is TGTGCCAGCAGCCAAAAGGGGTACACTGAAGCTTTCTTT. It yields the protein CASSQKGYTEAFF.

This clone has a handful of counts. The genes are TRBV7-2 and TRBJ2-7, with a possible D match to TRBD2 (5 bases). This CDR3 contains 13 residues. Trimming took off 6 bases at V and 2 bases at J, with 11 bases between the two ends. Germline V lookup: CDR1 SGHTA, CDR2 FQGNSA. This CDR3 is CASRTTGTYEQYF. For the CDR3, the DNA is TGTGCCAGCAGAACAACGGGGACCTACGAGCAGTACTTC.